The rows below give T cell receptor beta chains drawn from one sample of a study of naive CD8 T cells in extremely preterm neonates. Libraries were prepared by immunoSEQ multiplex PCR; TCRdb keeps only in-frame clonotypes and omits some of them. The sample has about 7,900 clones, around 98% seen once. The sample was naive CD8+ T cells from blood. The receptors were sampled from a human donor in good health. CDR3s include the opening cysteine and the closing phenylalanine or tryptophan. Each record gives: D gene, CDR3 length, J gene, clone size, V gene, CDR3 DNA, CDR3 protein. A D gene is named only where the DNA matches it firmly. Clone size is stated in some rows and not others, as once, few, many or a class when expanded.

d_call: -
cdr3_length: 15
j_call: TRBJ1-5
clone_size: once
v_call: TRBV2
cdr3_nt: TGTGCCAGCAATCTGAGCCCCCAAGGACAACAGCCCCAGCATTTT
cdr3_aa: CASNLSPQGQQPQHF

d_call: -
cdr3_length: 14
j_call: TRBJ1-5
clone_size: once
v_call: TRBV30
cdr3_nt: TGTGCCTGGAGTGTCCAGGTCTCTAATCAGCCCCAGCATTTT
cdr3_aa: CAWSVQVSNQPQHF

d_call: -
cdr3_length: 13
j_call: TRBJ2-7
clone_size: -
v_call: TRBV25-1
cdr3_nt: TGTGCCAGCAGTTACGCGGGGATGTACGAGCAGTACTTC
cdr3_aa: CASSYAGMYEQYF

d_call: TRBD2
cdr3_length: 17
j_call: TRBJ2-3
clone_size: -
v_call: TRBV5-1
cdr3_nt: TGCGCCAGCAGCTCAGGACTAGCGGGGGCTACCACAGATACGCAGTATTTT
cdr3_aa: CASSSGLAGATTDTQYF

d_call: TRBD2
cdr3_length: 17
j_call: TRBJ2-3
clone_size: -
v_call: TRBV7-9
cdr3_nt: TGTGCCAGCAGCTTAGCGGGTCGGGAGGGCCGAGGAGATACGCAGTATTTT
cdr3_aa: CASSLAGREGRGDTQYF

d_call: TRBD1
cdr3_length: 16
j_call: TRBJ2-3
clone_size: -
v_call: TRBV7-2
cdr3_nt: TGTGCCAGCAGCTTACCCTTCCAGGGGGGCACAGATACGCAGTATTTT
cdr3_aa: CASSLPFQGGTDTQYF

d_call: TRBD2
cdr3_length: 16
j_call: TRBJ2-5
clone_size: once
v_call: TRBV7-6
cdr3_nt: TGTGCCAGCAGCTTAGTGGGGGGGGGACCTCAAGAGACCCAGTACTTC
cdr3_aa: CASSLVGGGPQETQYF

d_call: -
cdr3_length: 13
j_call: TRBJ2-7
clone_size: -
v_call: TRBV19
cdr3_nt: TGTGCCACCGCAGAGCTAGGCCTCTACGAGCAGTACTTC
cdr3_aa: CATAELGLYEQYF

d_call: -
cdr3_length: 14
j_call: TRBJ2-5
clone_size: -
v_call: TRBV5-6
cdr3_nt: TGTGCCAGCAGCCACTCATCCGATCAAGAGACCCAGTACTTC
cdr3_aa: CASSHSSDQETQYF

d_call: -
cdr3_length: 16
j_call: TRBJ1-6
clone_size: -
v_call: TRBV4-2
cdr3_nt: TGTGCCAGCAGCCAAGACTTCTACAGCTATAATTCACCCCTCCACTTT
cdr3_aa: CASSQDFYSYNSPLHF

d_call: -
cdr3_length: 14
j_call: TRBJ1-2
clone_size: -
v_call: TRBV30
cdr3_nt: TGTGCCGGTCCTAGGCCGGCGGACTTGGGTGGCTACACCTTC
cdr3_aa: CAGPRPADLGGYTF

d_call: -
cdr3_length: 12
j_call: TRBJ2-1
clone_size: -
v_call: TRBV5-5
cdr3_nt: TGTGCCAGCAGCTACGGGGATCTTGAGCAGTTCTTC
cdr3_aa: CASSYGDLEQFF

d_call: TRBD1
cdr3_length: 14
j_call: TRBJ1-1
clone_size: once
v_call: TRBV7-9
cdr3_nt: TGTGCCAGCAGCACCCAGGGACAGTACACTGAAGCTTTCTTT
cdr3_aa: CASSTQGQYTEAFF

d_call: -
cdr3_length: 12
j_call: TRBJ1-2
clone_size: once
v_call: TRBV9
cdr3_nt: TGTGCCAGCAGCGGTGTAGGGGTCGGCTACACCTTC
cdr3_aa: CASSGVGVGYTF

d_call: TRBD2
cdr3_length: 17
j_call: TRBJ2-1
clone_size: -
v_call: TRBV11-3
cdr3_nt: TGTGCCAGCAGCTTAAGGCAGCGGGAGTTGGGTTACAATGAGCAGTTCTTC
cdr3_aa: CASSLRQRELGYNEQFF

d_call: TRBD2
cdr3_length: 14
j_call: TRBJ2-1
clone_size: -
v_call: TRBV10-3
cdr3_nt: TGTGCCATCGGAATAGCGGGGGAATACAATGAGCAGTTCTTC
cdr3_aa: CAIGIAGEYNEQFF

d_call: -
cdr3_length: 14
j_call: TRBJ2-7
clone_size: -
v_call: TRBV6-5
cdr3_nt: TGTGCCAGCAGTGAGTCAGCGGACTACTACGAGCAGTACTTC
cdr3_aa: CASSESADYYEQYF

d_call: -
cdr3_length: 15
j_call: TRBJ1-4
clone_size: -
v_call: TRBV7-9
cdr3_nt: TGTGCCAGCAGCTCCCCCAAGATGAGGGATGAAAAACTGTTTTTT
cdr3_aa: CASSSPKMRDEKLFF

d_call: TRBD1
cdr3_length: 15
j_call: TRBJ2-2
clone_size: -
v_call: TRBV7-6
cdr3_nt: TGTGCCAGCAGCCGAGGGACAGGGAGGGCCGGGGAGCTGTTTTTT
cdr3_aa: CASSRGTGRAGELFF

d_call: TRBD1
cdr3_length: 15
j_call: TRBJ1-1
clone_size: -
v_call: TRBV7-9
cdr3_nt: TGTGCCAGCAGCTCCACAGGGGGCGCCGGGGCTGAAGCTTTCTTT
cdr3_aa: CASSSTGGAGAEAFF

d_call: -
cdr3_length: 14
j_call: TRBJ1-2
clone_size: -
v_call: TRBV28
cdr3_nt: TGTGCCAGCAGTTCCCTGCAGGGTGACTATGGCTACACCTTC
cdr3_aa: CASSSLQGDYGYTF

d_call: TRBD1
cdr3_length: 14
j_call: TRBJ1-2
clone_size: -
v_call: TRBV7-2
cdr3_nt: TGTGCCAGCAGCCCAGACAGGGAGGTCTATGGCTACACCTTC
cdr3_aa: CASSPDREVYGYTF

d_call: -
cdr3_length: 13
j_call: TRBJ2-2
clone_size: once
v_call: TRBV10-1
cdr3_nt: TGCGCCAGCAGTGAGCTACGCACCGGGGAGCTGTTTTTT
cdr3_aa: CASSELRTGELFF

d_call: -
cdr3_length: 15
j_call: TRBJ1-2
clone_size: -
v_call: TRBV28
cdr3_nt: TGTGCCAGCAGTGAAACCAGGGGAAGTCAGGGCGGCTACACCTTC
cdr3_aa: CASSETRGSQGGYTF

d_call: -
cdr3_length: 19
j_call: TRBJ2-3
clone_size: -
v_call: TRBV21-1
cdr3_nt: TGTGCCAGCAGCAAGTTCCGGGCGGGGCTAGCGCCGAGCACAGATACGCAGTATTTT
cdr3_aa: CASSKFRAGLAPSTDTQYF

d_call: -
cdr3_length: 18
j_call: TRBJ1-5
clone_size: -
v_call: TRBV12-2
cdr3_nt: TGTGCAAGTCGATTTTGGGTTTGGGCACAGGATAGCAATCAGCCCCAGCATTTT
cdr3_aa: CASRFWVWAQDSNQPQHF

d_call: -
cdr3_length: 16
j_call: TRBJ1-1
clone_size: -
v_call: TRBV28
cdr3_nt: TGTGCCAGCAGGCGATGCAGGGCAGGGCCCAACACTGAAGCTTTCTTT
cdr3_aa: CASRRCRAGPNTEAFF

d_call: -
cdr3_length: 15
j_call: TRBJ1-1
clone_size: -
v_call: TRBV11-3
cdr3_nt: TGTGCCAGCAGCTTAACCAGACAGGAGAACACTGAAGCTTTCTTT
cdr3_aa: CASSLTRQENTEAFF

d_call: TRBD1
cdr3_length: 12
j_call: TRBJ1-2
clone_size: once
v_call: TRBV19
cdr3_nt: TGTGCCAGTAGGACAGGGGGCTGGGGCTACACCTTC
cdr3_aa: CASRTGGWGYTF

d_call: -
cdr3_length: 14
j_call: TRBJ1-2
clone_size: -
v_call: TRBV9
cdr3_nt: TGTGCCAGCAGCTTCAGTGTGGAGAACTATGGCTACACCTTC
cdr3_aa: CASSFSVENYGYTF

d_call: TRBD1
cdr3_length: 16
j_call: TRBJ1-2
clone_size: -
v_call: TRBV30
cdr3_nt: TGTGCCTGGAGTGTAGCAGGGGGCGAAGCTAACTATGGCTACACCTTC
cdr3_aa: CAWSVAGGEANYGYTF

d_call: TRBD1
cdr3_length: 18
j_call: TRBJ1-2
clone_size: once
v_call: TRBV9
cdr3_nt: TGTGCCAGCAGCGTAGAGAGGGACAGTAATATACTCTATGGTGGCTACACCTTC
cdr3_aa: CASSVERDSNILYGGYTF

d_call: -
cdr3_length: 14
j_call: TRBJ2-3
clone_size: -
v_call: TRBV6-6
cdr3_nt: TGTGCCAGCAGTTACTCCGGGAGTACGGATACGCAGTATTTT
cdr3_aa: CASSYSGSTDTQYF